This T cell receptor (beta chain) emerged from a study of blood T cell repertoires in COVID-19. About the research overall: The United States, Italy and Spain supplied acute and convalescent COVID-19 samples. Nucleic acid was either cDNA or gDNA, and it came from T cells, B-cell-depleted T cells, or PBMCs.

Original methodology: Scientists estimated how many nucleated cells there were by amplifying reference gene primers. TCRdb keeps only in-frame clones here, not all; method: immunoSEQ multiplex PCR. The V and J calls and clone size come from that table; D and trimming were worked out from the DNA. Of roughly 300,000 clones in the sample, 80% to 90% were seen once. The CDR3 runs to 16 residues. V shed 0 bases and J 4 bases; nucleotides not matched to a gene: 4. Germline V gene sequence: CDR1 KGHSH, CDR2 LQKENI. This TCR derives from a woman in her 50s who had recovered from COVID-19. The rearrangement links TRBV18 to TRBJ1-5; 9 bases fit TRBD1. The sample comprised peripheral blood. The CDR3: CASSPPGTGMNQPQHF. The DNA of the CDR3 is TGTGCCAGCTCACCACCCGGGACAGGGATGAATCAGCCCCAGCATTTT.